This passage covers 32 T cell receptor beta chains from one sample sequenced in a study of esophageal squamous cell carcinoma tumors. Amplification combined a P20EA primer and a TCR alpha or TCR beta constant-region primer, then a nested second PCR used CA2 or CB2. TCR genes were amplified by unbiased adaptor ligation RT-PCR, with reverse transcription primed by a polyT18-containing BSL-18E primer. TCRdb recomputed calls from the 5' RACE reads with MiXCR, one row per CDR3 protein. The sample has 950 or so distinct CDR3 sequences, roughly 14% seen once. The sequenced sample was tumor tissue. The receptor source for this set is a man aged 45 to 79 with esophageal squamous cell carcinoma.

This clonotype is medium-sized by share. V and J are TRBV3-1 and TRBJ1-2; perhaps TRBD1 as D (5 bases). From germline, CDR1 is LGHDT and CDR2 YNNKEL (reference sequence). The CDR3 loop spans 13 amino acids. Between the trimmed V and J ends, which lost 5 bases and 4 bases, there was a span of 11 bases. CDR3 protein: CASSAQGGYGYTF. In DNA form, the CDR3 reads TGTGCCAGCAGCGCCCAGGGAGGCTATGGCTACACCTTC.

This clonotype rates as large. This rearrangement joins TRBV7-2 to TRBJ2-3, with 9 bases that match TRBD2. The CDR3 runs 15 residues. The germline V gene encodes CDR1 SGHTA and CDR2 FQGNSA. The V gene end was trimmed by 3 bases and the J gene end by 4 bases; junction bases not matched to a gene: 5. The CDR3 protein is CASSFTGGRADTQYF. The CDR3 DNA sequence: TGTGCCAGCAGCTTTACGGGCGGGAGGGCAGATACGCAGTATTTT.

This clonotype is large within its sample. The V gene is TRBV5-4, the J gene TRBJ2-1; TRBD2 matches 8 bases. This CDR3 comprises 14 residues. Germline assignment: CDR1 SGHNT and CDR2 YYREEE (reference sequence). The V gene end was trimmed by 4 bases and the J gene end by 4 bases; junction bases not matched to a gene: 4. The CDR3, as DNA: TGTGCCAGCAGCACGGGAGGGCCGTACAATGAGCAGTTCTTC. Translated, it gives CASSTGGPYNEQFF. Together with reference TRBV5-4 and TRBJ2-1, the CDR3 gives the full variable domain: ETGVTQSPTHLIKTRGQQVTLRCSSQSGHNTVSWYQQALGQGPQFIFQYYREEENGRGNFPPRFSGLQFPNYSSELNVNALELDDSALYLCASSTGGPYNEQFFGPGTRLTVL.

This clonotype is medium-sized by share. This sequence joins TRBV2 and TRBJ2-1, with 15 nucleotides matching TRBD2. The junction had 14 bases not matched to a gene; V was cut back by 7 bases and J by 7 bases. Germline assignment: CDR1 SNHLY and CDR2 FYNNEI. The CDR3 has 18 amino acids. The CDR3 loop reads CASTFHPQGTSGRNEQFF. CDR3 DNA: TGTGCCAGCACGTTCCACCCACAGGGGACTAGCGGGAGGAATGAGCAGTTCTTC.

V is TRBV6-6 and J is TRBJ1-2; 8 bases line up with TRBD1. V lost 2 bases, J lost 6 bases, and 2 bases stayed unmatched. The CDR3 extends over 13 amino acids. CDR1 is MNHNY and CDR2 is SVGAGI in the germline V gene (reference sequence). CDR3 nucleotide sequence: TGTGCCAGCAGTTACGGGACAGGCCATGGCTACACCTTC. Protein product: CASSYGTGHGYTF.

In this sample, this clonotype is large. The chain carries TRBV7-2 and TRBJ2-7; 7 nucleotides align to TRBD1. This CDR3 contains 14 residues. V shed 3 bases, J shed 1 base, and the junction held 3 bases outside the gene matches. CDR1 and CDR2 (germline): SGHTA, FQGNSA. The CDR3 sequence: CASSFGTASYEQYF. In nucleotides, the CDR3 is TGTGCCAGCAGCTTTGGGACAGCTTCCTACGAGCAGTACTTC.

The V and J genes are TRBV11-2 and TRBJ2-7; 8 nucleotides agree with TRBD1. CDR3 size: 14 residues. Germline V gives CDR1 SGHAT, CDR2 FQNNGV. Trimming removed 5 bases from V and 5 bases from J; junction bases left unmatched: 8. CDR3 DNA: TGTGCCAGCAGCCACGGACAGGGATCAGACGAGCAGTACTTC. Protein: CASSHGQGSDEQYF.

This clonotype is medium-sized by share. The chain uses TRBV7-3 and TRBJ1-1; maybe TRBD1 (6 bases). Trimming took 4 bases from V and 2 from J, leaving 8 bases between them. CDR1 is SGHTA, CDR2 FQGTGA, per germline. This CDR3 contains 13 residues. The CDR3 coding sequence is TGTGCCAGCAGCTCGGGGGGCAACACTGAAGCTTTCTTT. It encodes CASSSGGNTEAFF.

By share, this clonotype ranks as large. The chain joins TRBV27 to TRBJ2-7; no clear D. V was pared by 0 bases and J by 6 bases, with 15 bases between. CDR3 size: 15 residues. Germline assignment: CDR1 MNHEY and CDR2 SMNVEV (reference sequence). As DNA, the CDR3 is TGTGCCAGCAGTTTATCCGGACCGAGTTTTGCCGAGCAGTACTTC. Protein: CASSLSGPSFAEQYF.

Comments on this clonotype: This CDR3 fails to terminate in the conserved phenylalanine or tryptophan, so it likely reflects a read error. The chain is built from TRBV4-1 and TRBJ2-7, with D possibly TRBD1 on 5 matching bases. The length of the CDR3 is 13 residues. The germline gives CDR1 MGHRA, CDR2 YSYEKL. CDR3 nucleotides: TGCGCCATCAGCCAAGACCCCAGGGACGAGCAGTACTCC. Protein product: CAISQDPRDEQYS.

This clonotype is deemed medium-sized. The chain employs TRBV20-1 and TRBJ2-5; tentatively, D is TRBD1 (6 bases). Trimming left V 4 bases short and J 4 bases short, with 13 bases between. Germline CDR1 reads DFQATT; CDR2 reads SNEGSKA (reference sequence). The CDR3 covers 13 residues. The CDR3 reads CSAIRTVGETQYF. CDR3 bases: TGCAGTGCTATCCGGACAGTTGGAGAGACCCAGTACTTC.

This clonotype is medium-sized. The chain links TRBV9 to TRBJ2-3; D not resolved. V shed 4 bases and J shed 6 bases, with 12 bases lying between them. Germline loops: CDR1 SGDLS, CDR2 YYNGEE. CDR3 length equals 13 residues. The CDR3 DNA sequence: TGTGCCAGCAGCCTGAGGTCGTCGGATACGCAGTATTTT. Translated, it gives CASSLRSSDTQYF.

Sample share makes this clonotype large. The V gene is TRBV23-1, the J gene TRBJ2-3; TRBD1 is a possible D gene (5 bases). TRBV23-1 is an open reading frame whose function is uncertain. The CDR3 contains 16 residues. Trimming took off 0 bases at V and 0 bases at J, with 10 bases between the two ends. The CDR3 coding sequence is TGCGCCAGCAGTCAATCATTGACAGTTAGCACAGATACGCAGTATTTT. It translates to CASSQSLTVSTDTQYF.

Judged by abundance, this clonotype is medium-sized. The chain carries TRBV10-2 and TRBJ2-1; a possible D gene is TRBD1 (6 bases). Deletions cut 2 bases from V and 0 bases from J, with 11 bases between. The CDR3 has 16 amino acids. Germline V lookup: CDR1 WSHSY, CDR2 SAAADI. CDR3 in amino acids: CASSEVGGSSYNEQFF. The DNA for the CDR3 is TGCGCCAGCAGTGAGGTAGGGGGAAGCTCCTACAATGAGCAGTTCTTC.

By frequency in the sample, this clonotype is large. The rearrangement uses TRBV6-1 and TRBJ2-1; no reliable D call. Germline-derived CDR1 and CDR2 are MNHNS and SASEGT. The CDR3 contains 8 residues. The CDR3 DNA is TGTGCGGTAGGTGAGCAGTTCTTC. Translated, it gives CAVGEQFF.

This clonotype counts as medium-sized. This sequence joins TRBV2 and TRBJ2-2; D gene ambiguous. This CDR3 is built from 15 residues. Germline CDR1 reads SNHLY; CDR2 reads FYNNEI. Trimming removed 7 bases at V and 5 bases at J, with 17 bases between. CDR3 in DNA: TGTGCCAGCACCCCACTCCCTGGGGAAACCGGGGAGCTGTTTTTT. It codes for CASTPLPGETGELFF.

By share, this clonotype counts as medium-sized. This chain links TRBV7-9 with TRBJ2-7; tentatively, D is TRBD2 (5 bases). The CDR3 runs 13 residues. Deletions cut 0 bases from V and 5 bases from J, with 8 bases between. Germline values: CDR1 SEHNR, CDR2 FQNEAQ (reference sequence). The CDR3 region is CASSLAGVNEQYF. The CDR3 DNA sequence: TGTGCCAGCAGCTTAGCGGGAGTGAACGAGCAGTACTTC.

As concerns this clonotype: A read error may explain this, as a much larger clone is one base away. The chain links TRBV12-3 or TRBV12-4 to TRBJ1-2, with 8 bases lining up with TRBD1. The CDR3 is 16 residues long. The CDR3 sequence: CASSFDRGIPNYGDTF. Here the CDR3 DNA reads TGTGCCAGCAGTTTCGACAGGGGAATACCTAACTATGGCGACACCTTC.

This clonotype is categorized as medium-sized. This chain uses TRBV19 with TRBJ1-6, with TRBD1 matching over 7 bases. CDR1 is LNHDA and CDR2 is SQIVND in the germline V gene (reference sequence). The CDR3 sequence is 14 residues long. Trimming took 4 bases from V and 7 from J; bases not matched to a gene: 4. CDR3 sequence (DNA): TGTGCCAGTAGTAAGACAGGGTGGAATTCACCCCTCCACTTT. Protein: CASSKTGWNSPLHF.

By share of the sample, this clonotype is medium-sized. The chain carries TRBV7-9 and TRBJ2-3, with no clear D. Trimming shortened V by 0 bases and J by 2 bases, and 0 bases separated the two germline ends. This CDR3 has 12 residues. Germline lookup yields CDR1 SEHNR and CDR2 FQNEAQ (reference sequence). CDR3 in DNA: TGTGCCAGCAGCTTAGCCACAGATACGCAGTATTTT. Translated: CASSLATDTQYF.

This clonotype is labeled medium-sized. The V gene is TRBV5-1, the J gene TRBJ2-7; tentative D call: TRBD2 (5 bases). The CDR3 covers 14 residues. The germline CDR1 and CDR2 sequences are SGHRS and YFSETQ. Trimming cost V 0 bases and J 1 base, with 8 bases left between them. This chain's CDR3 is CASSLVDLSYEQYF. The CDR3 DNA follows: TGCGCCAGCAGCTTGGTGGACTTGTCCTACGAGCAGTACTTC.

This clonotype qualifies as large. The chain links TRBV20-1 to TRBJ2-5; D uncertain. V was shortened by 6 bases and J by 3 bases, with 5 bases between the two germline ends. CDR3 length: 10 residues. In germline, CDR1 is DFQATT, CDR2 SNEGSKA (reference sequence). CDR3 sequence reads: CSAMEETQYF. CDR3 DNA sequence: TGCAGTGCCATGGAAGAGACCCAGTACTTC.

This clonotype is large. This chain joins TRBV7-2 and TRBJ2-5, with 8 bases fitting TRBD2. V lost 8 bases to trimming and J lost 5 bases; unmatched junction nucleotides: 13. CDR1 and CDR2 from the germline V gene are SGHTA and FQGNSA. The CDR3 has 15 residues. CDR3 protein: CASVQAGGRRETQYF. The CDR3, as DNA: TGTGCCAGCGTTCAGGCGGGAGGCCGGAGGGAGACCCAGTACTTC.

With respect to this clonotype: One end of the junction fails to match germline, which may point to a read error. The chain is built from TRBV4-1 and TRBJ2-3, with 10 positions matching TRBD2. Germline CDR1 MGHRA, CDR2 YSYEKL. The CDR3 spans 16 residues. The CDR3 loop reads CASSQGGLASTDTQYF. CDR3 DNA sequence: TGCGCCAGCAGTCAAGGGGGACTAGCGTCCACAGATACGCAGTATTTT.

This clonotype is labeled as medium-sized (0.01 to 0.1%). The chain has TRBV20-1 and TRBJ2-3; D is perhaps TRBD2 (5 bases). V was cut by 0 bases and J by 0 bases, with 10 bases left in between. The CDR3 sequence is 15 residues long. Germline loops: CDR1 DFQATT, CDR2 SNEGSKA (reference sequence). Here the CDR3 reads CSARDPRLSTDTQYF. The DNA of the CDR3 is TGCAGTGCTAGAGATCCTCGACTAAGCACAGATACGCAGTATTTT.

This clonotype is categorized as medium-sized. The V gene is TRBV28, the J gene TRBJ2-3; tentative D call: TRBD2 (7 bases). The CDR3 totals 13 residues. The V end was cut by 10 bases, the J end by 6 bases, with 17 bases between. Germline V gives CDR1 MDHEN, CDR2 SYDVKM. CDR3 residues: CATRTGGMDTQYF. The CDR3 DNA reads as TGTGCCACTAGGACGGGGGGCATGGATACGCAGTATTTT. Based on the CDR3 plus reference TRBV28 and TRBJ2-3, the full variable domain is DVKVTQSSRYLVKRTGEKVFLECVQDMDHENMFWYRQDPGLGLRLIYFSYDVKMKEKGDIPEGYSVSREKKERFSLILESASTNQTSMYLCATRTGGMDTQYFGPGTRLTVL.

This clonotype rates as medium-sized. The chain uses TRBV15 and TRBJ2-1; 9 positions agree with TRBD1. Trimming cost V 4 bases and J 6 bases; bases outside gene matches: 4. The CDR3 extends over 14 amino acids. Germline CDR1 is LNHNV and CDR2 is YYDKDF (reference sequence). The CDR3 here is CATSKHRGPNEQFF. CDR3 bases: TGTGCCACCAGCAAACACAGGGGGCCCAATGAGCAGTTCTTC.

Judged by abundance, this clonotype is medium-sized. The rearrangement joins TRBV12-3 or TRBV12-4 to TRBJ2-3; D call uncertain. This CDR3 has 13 amino acids. V lost 2 bases, J lost 0 bases, and 3 bases lay in between. CDR3 bases: TGTGCCAGCAGTTTACTTAGCACAGATACGCAGTATTTT. Translating it yields CASSLLSTDTQYF.

In this sample, this clonotype is medium-sized. The chain recombines TRBV5-1 with TRBJ1-6; D gene unclear. The CDR3 spans 14 residues. The V end was cut by 4 bases, the J end by 11 bases, with 16 bases between. Germline V gives CDR1 SGHRS, CDR2 YFSETQ. The DNA for the CDR3 is TGCGCCAGCAGCCCCATCCCGGCAGGTCCACCCCTCCACTTT. As protein: CASSPIPAGPPLHF.

By sample fraction, this clonotype is medium-sized. This chain links TRBV2 with TRBJ2-5; a possible D gene is TRBD1 (5 bases). The CDR3 spans 12 residues. Germline-derived CDR1 and CDR2 are SNHLY and FYNNEI. V was trimmed by 8 bases and J by 5 bases, leaving 12 bases between them. In DNA, the CDR3 is TGTGCCAGCCTCAGGGTAGGGGAGACCCAGTACTTC. This codes for CASLRVGETQYF.

This clonotype is classed as medium-sized. The chain is built from TRBV7-2 and TRBJ2-3; D gene uncertain. The CDR3 extends over 14 amino acids. V was cut by 6 bases and J by 0 bases, with 10 bases left in between. In germline, CDR1 is SGHTA, CDR2 FQGNSA. CDR3 DNA: TGTGCCAGCAGTACTACTACTAGCACAGATACGCAGTATTTT. This translates into CASSTTTSTDTQYF.

This clonotype is categorized as large. The V gene is TRBV25-1, the J gene TRBJ1-1, with 7 positions matching TRBD1. Germline V lookup: CDR1 MGHDK, CDR2 SYGVNS. The junction had 4 bases not matched to a gene; V was cut back by 5 bases and J by 10 bases. The CDR3 sequence is 11 residues long. In DNA, the CDR3 is TGTGCCAGCAGTAACCAGGGGGGAGCTTTCTTT. Its protein product is CASSNQGGAFF.